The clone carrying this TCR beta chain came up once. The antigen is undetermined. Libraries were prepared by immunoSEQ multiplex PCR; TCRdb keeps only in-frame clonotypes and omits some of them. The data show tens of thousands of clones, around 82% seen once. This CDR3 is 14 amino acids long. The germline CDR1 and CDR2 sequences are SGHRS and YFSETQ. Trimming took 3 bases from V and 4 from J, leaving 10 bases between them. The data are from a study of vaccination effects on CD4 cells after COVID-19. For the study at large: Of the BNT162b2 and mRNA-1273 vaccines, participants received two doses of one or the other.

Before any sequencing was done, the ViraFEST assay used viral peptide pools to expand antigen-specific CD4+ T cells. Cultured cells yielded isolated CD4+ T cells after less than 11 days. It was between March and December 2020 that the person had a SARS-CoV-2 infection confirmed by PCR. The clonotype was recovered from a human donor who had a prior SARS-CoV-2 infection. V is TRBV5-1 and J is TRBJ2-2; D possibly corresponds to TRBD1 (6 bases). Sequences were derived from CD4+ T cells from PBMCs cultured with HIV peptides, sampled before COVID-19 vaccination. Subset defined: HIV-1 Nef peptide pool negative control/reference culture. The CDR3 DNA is TGCGCCAGCAGCTCACAGGGTTCCACCGGGGAGCTGTTTTTT. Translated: CASSSQGSTGELFF.